Listed below are T cell receptor beta chains from one sample, sequenced in a study of shared clonotypes between healthy human individuals. Repertoires were generated with immunoSEQ multiplex PCR, while TCRdb's copy carries only in-frame clones and drops some. The repertoire holds approximately 460,000 clones, with approximately 77% as singletons. The sample consisted of PBMCs. Receptor source: a woman in her forties in good health. Some clones in this sample may be carry-over from other donors' samples. Both conserved end residues are part of each CDR3. D genes are given only for firm matches. The size entry is marked missing in some rows and otherwise reads once, few, many or a size class.

V gene: TRBV10-2; J gene: TRBJ2-7; clone size: NA; D gene: TRBD2; CDR3 DNA: TGCGCCAGCAGTGAGATTTGGGCTAGCGGGAGGCGTGGGGACTACGAGCAGTACTTC; CDR3 protein: CASSEIWASGRRGDYEQYF
V gene: TRBV19; J gene: TRBJ2-1; clone size: NA; D gene: TRBD2; CDR3 DNA: TGTGCCACCCGAGGGACTAGCGGGAGTCTCTACAATGAGCAGTTCTTC; CDR3 protein: CATRGTSGSLYNEQFF
V gene: TRBV27; J gene: TRBJ1-3; clone size: NA; D gene: NA; CDR3 DNA: TGTGCCAGCAGTTTAAGGGGGAACTCTGGAAACACCATATATTTT; CDR3 protein: CASSLRGNSGNTIYF
V gene: TRBV9; J gene: TRBJ2-7; clone size: NA; D gene: NA; CDR3 DNA: TGTGCCAGCAGCGTTTCAGCGGCCTCCTACGAGCAGTACTTC; CDR3 protein: CASSVSAASYEQYF
V gene: TRBV7-3; J gene: TRBJ2-2; clone size: NA; D gene: NA; CDR3 DNA: TGTGCCAGCAGCTTAATAGCAACCGGGGAGCTGTTTTTT; CDR3 protein: CASSLIATGELFF
V gene: TRBV11-2; J gene: TRBJ2-1; clone size: NA; D gene: TRBD1; CDR3 DNA: TGTGCCAGCAGCTTAAGGTTTGGGGACAGGAGGAATGAGCAGTTCTTC; CDR3 protein: CASSLRFGDRRNEQFF
V gene: TRBV4-3; J gene: TRBJ1-4; clone size: NA; D gene: TRBD1; CDR3 DNA: TGCGCCAGCAGCCAGGCCTGGACAGGGCAGAATGAAAAACTGTTTTTT; CDR3 protein: CASSQAWTGQNEKLFF
V gene: TRBV6-6; J gene: TRBJ1-5; clone size: NA; D gene: TRBD1; CDR3 DNA: TGTGCCAGCATCCCGGACAGGGGGCTTGGTCAGCCCCAGCATTTT; CDR3 protein: CASIPDRGLGQPQHF
V gene: TRBV28; J gene: TRBJ1-3; clone size: few; D gene: TRBD1; CDR3 DNA: TGTGCCAGCAGTCACCCTGGGGACAGGTCTGGAAACACCATATATTTT; CDR3 protein: CASSHPGDRSGNTIYF
V gene: TRBV30; J gene: TRBJ1-5; clone size: NA; D gene: NA; CDR3 DNA: TGTGCCTGGACACAGGGTTCTCATCAGCCCCAGCATTTT; CDR3 protein: CAWTQGSHQPQHF
V gene: TRBV29-1; J gene: TRBJ2-5; clone size: NA; D gene: NA; CDR3 DNA: TGCAGCGTTGAATCCGGGGGTTTGAGGGGAGAGACCCAGTACTTC; CDR3 protein: CSVESGGLRGETQYF
V gene: TRBV27; J gene: TRBJ2-3; clone size: NA; D gene: NA; CDR3 DNA: TGTGCCAGCAGTTCCCCCGGCGGCTATAACACAGATACGCAGTATTTT; CDR3 protein: CASSSPGGYNTDTQYF
V gene: TRBV5-1; J gene: TRBJ2-1; clone size: NA; D gene: TRBD2; CDR3 DNA: TGCGCCAGCAACGTGGGGGCGGGAGGGCACAATGAGCAGTTCTTC; CDR3 protein: CASNVGAGGHNEQFF
V gene: TRBV9; J gene: TRBJ1-4; clone size: NA; D gene: NA; CDR3 DNA: TGTGCCAGCAGCGTAGACAATGAAAAACTGTTTTTT; CDR3 protein: CASSVDNEKLFF
V gene: TRBV30; J gene: TRBJ2-1; clone size: NA; D gene: TRBD2; CDR3 DNA: TGTGCCTGGAGTCCCGGGACTACCTTAACCGATGAGCAGTTCTTC; CDR3 protein: CAWSPGTTLTDEQFF
V gene: TRBV6-1; J gene: TRBJ2-7; clone size: NA; D gene: TRBD1; CDR3 DNA: TGTGCCAGTACAGGGGCCTACGAGCAGTACTTC; CDR3 protein: CASTGAYEQYF
V gene: TRBV6-5; J gene: TRBJ1-2; clone size: once; D gene: TRBD1; CDR3 DNA: TGTGCCAGCAGTTACTCTTGGGGACAGGGGTATGGCTACACCTTC; CDR3 protein: CASSYSWGQGYGYTF
V gene: TRBV4-1; J gene: TRBJ2-2; clone size: few; D gene: TRBD2; CDR3 DNA: TGCGCCAGCAGCCCCCCGGGGGGGGAGGGCGGCACCGGGGAGCTGTTTTTT; CDR3 protein: CASSPPGGEGGTGELFF
V gene: TRBV5-1; J gene: TRBJ2-1; clone size: NA; D gene: NA; CDR3 DNA: TGCGCCAGCAGGGAGGGAGTAGGGAACAATGAGCAGTTCTTC; CDR3 protein: CASREGVGNNEQFF
V gene: TRBV5-4; J gene: TRBJ2-1; clone size: NA; D gene: NA; CDR3 DNA: TGTGCCAGCAGCTTTGACCCTAGCTCCTACAATGAGCAGTTCTTC; CDR3 protein: CASSFDPSSYNEQFF
V gene: TRBV5-4; J gene: TRBJ2-3; clone size: NA; D gene: TRBD2; CDR3 DNA: TGTGCCAGCAGACCCGGGACTAGCGGGGGAGATACGCAGTATTTT; CDR3 protein: CASRPGTSGGDTQYF
V gene: TRBV28; J gene: TRBJ2-7; clone size: NA; D gene: NA; CDR3 DNA: TGTGCCGTGGAGGGCGGGCCACCCTACGAGCAGTACTTC; CDR3 protein: CAVEGGPPYEQYF
V gene: TRBV6-1; J gene: TRBJ1-2; clone size: many; D gene: NA; CDR3 DNA: TGTGCCAGCATGAGACAGCTTGGCTATGGCTACACCTTC; CDR3 protein: CASMRQLGYGYTF
V gene: TRBV7-3; J gene: TRBJ2-7; clone size: NA; D gene: NA; CDR3 DNA: TGTGCCAGCAGCTTATCACCAGGGGCCGTCTACGAGCAGTACTTC; CDR3 protein: CASSLSPGAVYEQYF
V gene: TRBV7-3; J gene: TRBJ2-1; clone size: NA; D gene: TRBD2; CDR3 DNA: TGTGCCAGCAGCTTCGGGACTAGCGGGGGCTACAATGAGCAGTTCTTC; CDR3 protein: CASSFGTSGGYNEQFF
V gene: TRBV19; J gene: TRBJ1-1; clone size: NA; D gene: NA; CDR3 DNA: TGTGCCAGTAGTATCCCCCCCCAGGCTCCTGAAGCTTTCTTT; CDR3 protein: CASSIPPQAPEAFF
V gene: TRBV6-6; J gene: TRBJ2-7; clone size: NA; D gene: TRBD1; CDR3 DNA: TGTGCCAGCAAGCTGACAGGGTCCTACGAGCAGTACTTC; CDR3 protein: CASKLTGSYEQYF
V gene: TRBV7-2; J gene: TRBJ2-4; clone size: NA; D gene: TRBD1; CDR3 DNA: TGTGCCAGCAGCACAGGGGGCATAGCCAAAAACATTCAGTACTTC; CDR3 protein: CASSTGGIAKNIQYF
V gene: TRBV5-4; J gene: TRBJ1-1; clone size: once; D gene: NA; CDR3 DNA: TGTGCCAGCAGATCCTCAGAGAACACTGAAGCTTTCTTT; CDR3 protein: CASRSSENTEAFF
V gene: TRBV10-1; J gene: TRBJ1-5; clone size: few; D gene: NA; CDR3 DNA: TGCGCCAGCAGTGAGCCGGGTACACGACTCGGCCGCGGGAATAGCAATCAGCCCCAGCATTTT; CDR3 protein: CASSEPGTRLGRGNSNQPQHF
V gene: TRBV20-1; J gene: TRBJ2-1; clone size: few; D gene: NA; CDR3 DNA: TGCAGTGCTCATATAGGATATGAGCAGTTCTTC; CDR3 protein: CSAHIGYEQFF
V gene: TRBV6-5; J gene: TRBJ2-7; clone size: NA; D gene: NA; CDR3 DNA: TGTGCCAGCAGTTACTCGAGGGAAACCTACGAGCAGTACTTC; CDR3 protein: CASSYSRETYEQYF
V gene: TRBV28; J gene: TRBJ1-5; clone size: NA; D gene: NA; CDR3 DNA: TGTGCCAGCAGTTTTGGTTGGCAGGGGACGACTAGCAATCAGCCCCAGCATTTT; CDR3 protein: CASSFGWQGTTSNQPQHF
V gene: TRBV10-2; J gene: TRBJ2-3; clone size: NA; D gene: TRBD2; CDR3 DNA: TGCGCCAGTAGGGGGACTAGCGGGAGTGCAGATACGCAGTATTTT; CDR3 protein: CASRGTSGSADTQYF
V gene: TRBV5-1; J gene: TRBJ2-7; clone size: few; D gene: NA; CDR3 DNA: TGCGCCAGCGCCCGTGACGCGGGCTCCTACGAGCAGTACTTC; CDR3 protein: CASARDAGSYEQYF
V gene: TRBV6-5; J gene: TRBJ1-2; clone size: NA; D gene: NA; CDR3 DNA: TGTGCCAGCAGTTACTTAGGGGCCGGTAGAGGCTACACCTTC; CDR3 protein: CASSYLGAGRGYTF
V gene: TRBV9; J gene: TRBJ2-1; clone size: NA; D gene: NA; CDR3 DNA: TGTGCCAGCAGCCCGGTGGGCGTCAGCTCCTACAATGAGCAGTTCTTC; CDR3 protein: CASSPVGVSSYNEQFF
V gene: TRBV7-9; J gene: TRBJ2-7; clone size: once; D gene: NA; CDR3 DNA: TGTGCCAGCAGCCCTCGCCCAGGCACGAGGTCCGAGCAGTACTTC; CDR3 protein: CASSPRPGTRSEQYF